A selection of T cell receptor beta chains follows, all from one sample in a study of blood T cell repertoires in COVID-19. Sequenced by immunoSEQ multiplex PCR; TCRdb stores in-frame clones only, minus some. The sample consists of 150,000 to 200,000 clones, roughly nine tenths of them appearing once. The material sequenced was peripheral blood. The receptor set was obtained from a man in his fifties or sixties with active or convalescent COVID-19. CDR3s include the opening cysteine and the closing phenylalanine or tryptophan. The order of the fields is V gene, D gene, J gene, CDR3 protein, CDR3 DNA. A D gene is named only where the DNA matches it firmly.

TRBV19,-,TRBJ2-7,CASSIGRGSYEQYF,TGTGCCAGTAGTATTGGCAGAGGCTCCTACGAGCAGTACTTC
TRBV2,TRBD2,TRBJ2-5,CASDSGTSGRAGTQYF,TGTGCCAGCGATTCCGGGACTAGCGGGAGGGCCGGGACCCAGTACTTC
TRBV2,-,TRBJ1-2,CASSEQGGAPYGYTF,TGTGCCAGCAGTGAACAAGGGGGGGCCCCCTATGGCTACACCTTC
TRBV10-2,TRBD1,TRBJ1-2,CASRDPGQGPGYTF,TGCGCCAGCAGGGACCCGGGACAGGGGCCTGGCTACACCTTC
TRBV19,TRBD1,TRBJ2-3,CASSDGQGSTDTQYF,TGTGCCAGTAGTGACGGACAGGGGAGCACAGATACGCAGTATTTT
TRBV12-5,-,TRBJ1-2,CASASDGGGYTF,TGTGCTAGTGCTTCCGACGGGGGGGGCTACACCTTC
TRBV6-5,TRBD1,TRBJ1-1,CASRPRQGTTEAFF,TGTGCCAGCAGACCGCGACAGGGGACCACTGAAGCTTTCTTT
TRBV11-2,TRBD1,TRBJ1-1,CASSADRGDTEAFF,TGTGCCAGCAGCGCGGACAGGGGTGACACTGAAGCTTTCTTT
TRBV6-7,-,TRBJ1-2,CASSHSPDSYYGYTF,TGTGCCAGCAGCCACAGCCCGGACAGCTACTATGGCTACACCTTC
TRBV12-2,-,TRBJ2-1,CASRLGTTSGRGSEQFF,TGTGCAAGTCGCTTAGGGACTACTAGCGGGAGGGGTAGTGAGCAGTTCTTC
TRBV7-8,-,TRBJ1-5,CASSLGSGASRPQHF,TGTGCCAGCAGCTTAGGTTCAGGGGCGTCACGGCCACAGCATTTT
TRBV2,-,TRBJ2-7,CASKVDSQRGYEQYF,TGTGCCAGCAAGGTTGACAGTCAAAGGGGATACGAGCAGTACTTC
TRBV10-1,TRBD2,TRBJ2-7,CASSAGTSSYEQYF,TGCGCCAGCAGTGCCGGGACTAGTTCGTACGAGCAGTACTTC
TRBV7-9,TRBD2,TRBJ2-7,CASSFTSGALYEQYF,TGTGCCAGCAGTTTTACTAGCGGGGCACTCTACGAGCAGTACTTC